The present entry profiles one T cell receptor (beta chain) with its context. The data are from a study of blood T cell repertoires in COVID-19. About the research overall: Samples of COVID-19 (acute and convalescent) were obtained from the United States, Italy and Spain.

Participants came from 20 to 25 US areas, aged roughly 18 to 95 years. Donors were grouped by their self-reported clinical history. Looked up from germline, CDR1 is LNHNV and CDR2 is YYDKDF (reference sequence). Trimming stripped 0 bases from V and 5 bases from J, with 13 bases between. This CDR3 region has 15 residues. Original analysis: Amplification of reference gene primers provided the estimated nucleated cell counts. Profiled with immunoSEQ multiplex PCR; TCRdb holds only in-frame clones, not every one. Clonal size and the V and J genes are those of that table, whereas D and trimming came from the DNA. The profile shows 360,000 or so clones, 89% of them singletons.

The sequencing sample was made of PBMCs or T cells enriched from blood (not recorded which). V gene TRBV15 combines with J gene TRBJ1-2; D possibly corresponds to TRBD1 (5 bases). This clonotype originated in a young woman who had recovered from COVID-19. The CDR3 is CATSRDGQGGYGYTF. The CDR3 coding sequence is TGTGCCACCAGCAGAGATGGGCAGGGCGGATATGGCTACACCTTC. Full variable domain (outside the CDR3, taken from reference TRBV15 and TRBJ1-2): DAMVIQNPRYQVTQFGKPVTLSCSQTLNHNVMYWYQQKSSQAPKLLFHYYDKDFNNEADTPDNFQSRRPNTSFCFLDIRSPGLGDTAMYLCATSRDGQGGYGYTFGSGTRLTVV.